Sequencing of this TCR beta chain was carried out in a study of T cell responses to AZD1222 COVID-19 vaccine. The CDR3 covers 14 residues. The trim removed 8 bases at V and 5 bases at J, leaving 9 bases unmatched. The V gene's germline CDR1 is LNHDA and CDR2 SQIVND (reference sequence). Sequencing used immunoSEQ multiplex PCR; TCRdb keeps in-frame clones, though not all of them. The sample contains fewer than 120,000 clones, 70% to 90% of which appear only once. The sequencing here drew on peripheral blood, taken on day 0 of AZD1222 vaccination. V is TRBV19 and J is TRBJ1-1; TRBD1 matches 9 bases. The receptor comes from an adult in good health. The CDR3 protein is CASSTGGRRTEAFF. Written as DNA, the CDR3 is TGTGCCAGTTCGACAGGGGGAAGAAGGACTGAAGCTTTCTTT.